This TCR beta chain is from a study of regulatory T cells in long-lasting Graves disease. Study-wide findings and caveats: There was favoring of TRBV28, TRBJ1-2 and TRBJ2-5 in persistent disease. Researchers reported studying only peripheral blood, not thyroid tissue. Persistent Graves' patients showed reduced TCR diversity versus newly diagnosed patients.

Germline assignment: CDR1 LNHDA and CDR2 SQIVND (reference sequence). The CDR3 is 15 residues long. The germline V and J ends were trimmed by 5 bases and 0 bases, with 8 bases remaining between them. Noted time point: newly diagnosed GD, antithyroid drugs for less than 3 months. PBMC-extracted RNA yielded the TCR library. Arm-PCR of CDR3 regions and iRepertoire HTBI primers were used to build TCR beta libraries. In the original analysis: Among the samples, 60 or so TRBV and 14 to 15 TRBJ segments were identified. TCRdb itself ran the multiplex PCR reads through MiXCR, one entry per CDR3 protein. Here the V and J calls rest on TCRdb's processing, not on the authors' analysis. The sample shows around 500,000 distinct CDR3 sequences, roughly a sixth of them seen only once. Turning to this clonotype: No antigen is known for it.

These data also formed part of another study, on T cells in Graves' hyperthyroidism and ophthalmopathy.

Specimen: peripheral blood mononuclear cells (PBMCs), collected at new diagnosis, from a patient treated with antithyroid drugs. The sequence came from a woman aged 35 to 59 with Graves disease. The chain combines TRBV19 with TRBJ2-6; D remains ambiguous. The CDR3 DNA follows: TGTGCCAGTAGTGCGGCCAGCTCTGGGGCCAACGTCCTGACTTTC. Encoded protein: CASSAASSGANVLTF.